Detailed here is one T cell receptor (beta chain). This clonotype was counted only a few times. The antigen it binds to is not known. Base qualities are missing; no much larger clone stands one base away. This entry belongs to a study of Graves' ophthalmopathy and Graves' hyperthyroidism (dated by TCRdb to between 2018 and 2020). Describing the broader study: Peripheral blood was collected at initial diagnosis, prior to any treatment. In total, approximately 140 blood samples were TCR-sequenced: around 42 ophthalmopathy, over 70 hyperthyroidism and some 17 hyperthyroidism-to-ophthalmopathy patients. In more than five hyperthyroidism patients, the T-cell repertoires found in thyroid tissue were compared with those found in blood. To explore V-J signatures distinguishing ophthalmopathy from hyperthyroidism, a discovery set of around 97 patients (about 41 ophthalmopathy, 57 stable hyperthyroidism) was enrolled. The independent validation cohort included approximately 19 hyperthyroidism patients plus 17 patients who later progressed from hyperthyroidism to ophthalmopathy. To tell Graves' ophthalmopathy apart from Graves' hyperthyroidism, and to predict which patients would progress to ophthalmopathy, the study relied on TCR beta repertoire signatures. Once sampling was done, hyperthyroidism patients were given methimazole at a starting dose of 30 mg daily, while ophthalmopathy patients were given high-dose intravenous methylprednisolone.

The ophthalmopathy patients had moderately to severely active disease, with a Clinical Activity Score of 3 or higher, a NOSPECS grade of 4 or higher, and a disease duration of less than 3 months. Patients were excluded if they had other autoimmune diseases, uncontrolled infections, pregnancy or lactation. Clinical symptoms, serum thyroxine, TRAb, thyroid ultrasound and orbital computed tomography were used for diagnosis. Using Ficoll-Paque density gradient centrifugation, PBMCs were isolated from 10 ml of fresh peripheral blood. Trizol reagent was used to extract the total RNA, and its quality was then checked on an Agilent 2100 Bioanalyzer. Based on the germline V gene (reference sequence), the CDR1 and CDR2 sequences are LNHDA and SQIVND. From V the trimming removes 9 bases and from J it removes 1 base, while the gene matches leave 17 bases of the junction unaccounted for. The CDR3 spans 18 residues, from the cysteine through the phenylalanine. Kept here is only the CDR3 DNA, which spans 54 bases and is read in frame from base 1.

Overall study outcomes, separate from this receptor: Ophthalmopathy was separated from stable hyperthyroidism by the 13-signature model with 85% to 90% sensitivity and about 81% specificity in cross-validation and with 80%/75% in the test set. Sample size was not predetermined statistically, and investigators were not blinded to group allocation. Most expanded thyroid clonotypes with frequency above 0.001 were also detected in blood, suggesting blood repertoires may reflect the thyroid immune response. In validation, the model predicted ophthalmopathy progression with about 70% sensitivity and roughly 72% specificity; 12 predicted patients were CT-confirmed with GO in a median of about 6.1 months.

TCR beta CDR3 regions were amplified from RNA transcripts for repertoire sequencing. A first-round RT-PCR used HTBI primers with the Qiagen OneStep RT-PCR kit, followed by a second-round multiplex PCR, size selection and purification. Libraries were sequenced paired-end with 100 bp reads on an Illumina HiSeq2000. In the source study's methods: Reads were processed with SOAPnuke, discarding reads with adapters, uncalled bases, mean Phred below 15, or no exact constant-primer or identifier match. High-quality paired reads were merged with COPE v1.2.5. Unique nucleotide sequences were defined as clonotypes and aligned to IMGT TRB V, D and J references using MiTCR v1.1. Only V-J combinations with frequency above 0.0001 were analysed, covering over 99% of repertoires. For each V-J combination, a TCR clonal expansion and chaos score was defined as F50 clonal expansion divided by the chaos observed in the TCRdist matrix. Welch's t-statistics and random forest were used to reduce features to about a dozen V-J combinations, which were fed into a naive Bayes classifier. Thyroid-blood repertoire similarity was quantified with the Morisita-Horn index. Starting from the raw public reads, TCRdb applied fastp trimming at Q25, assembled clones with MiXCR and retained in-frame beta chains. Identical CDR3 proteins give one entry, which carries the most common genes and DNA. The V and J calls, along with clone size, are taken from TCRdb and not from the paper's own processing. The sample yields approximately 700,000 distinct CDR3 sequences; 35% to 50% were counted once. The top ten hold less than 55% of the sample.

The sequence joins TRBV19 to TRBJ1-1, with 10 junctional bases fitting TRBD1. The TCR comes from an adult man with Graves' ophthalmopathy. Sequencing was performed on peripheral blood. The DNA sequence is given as TGTGCCAGACCCCCGGGACAGGGGACCTACGGGGAGAACACTGAAGCTTTCTTT. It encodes CARPPGQGTYGENTEAFF.